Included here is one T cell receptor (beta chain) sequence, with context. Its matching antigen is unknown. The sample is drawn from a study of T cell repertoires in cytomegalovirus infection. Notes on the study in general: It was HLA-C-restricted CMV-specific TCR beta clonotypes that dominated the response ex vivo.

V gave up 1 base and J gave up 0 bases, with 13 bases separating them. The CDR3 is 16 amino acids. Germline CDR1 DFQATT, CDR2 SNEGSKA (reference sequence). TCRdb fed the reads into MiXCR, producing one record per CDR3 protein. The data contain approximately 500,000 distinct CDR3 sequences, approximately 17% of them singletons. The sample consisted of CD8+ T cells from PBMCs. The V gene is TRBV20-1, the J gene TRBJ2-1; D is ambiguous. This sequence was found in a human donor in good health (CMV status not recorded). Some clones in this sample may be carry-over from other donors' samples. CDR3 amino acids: CSARVIPRNSYNEQFF. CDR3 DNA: TGCAGTGCTAGAGTGATCCCAAGAAACTCCTACAATGAGCAGTTCTTC.